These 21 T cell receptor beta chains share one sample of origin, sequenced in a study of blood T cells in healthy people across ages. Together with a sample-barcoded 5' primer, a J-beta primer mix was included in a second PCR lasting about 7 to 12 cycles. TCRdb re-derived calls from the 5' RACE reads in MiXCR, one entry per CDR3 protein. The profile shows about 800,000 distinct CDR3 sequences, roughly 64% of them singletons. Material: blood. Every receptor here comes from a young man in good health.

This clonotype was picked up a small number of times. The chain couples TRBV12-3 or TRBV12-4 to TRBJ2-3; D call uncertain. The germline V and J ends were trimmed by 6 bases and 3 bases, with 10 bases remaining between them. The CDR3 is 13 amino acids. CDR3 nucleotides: TGTGCCAGCAGCTCCGACTGGACAGATACGCAGTATTTT. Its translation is CASSSDWTDTQYF.

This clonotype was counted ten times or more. DNA of the CDR3: TGCAGCGCCGGGACTAGCGGGAGTGTCGCGTTCTTC. As protein: CSAGTSGSVAFF. The gene calls are TRBV29-1 and TRBJ2-1; 14 bases are shared with TRBD2. Germline CDR1 reads SQVTM; CDR2 reads ANQGSEA. The length of the CDR3 is 12 residues. With V trimmed by 7 bases and J by 15 bases, 8 bases remained unmatched.

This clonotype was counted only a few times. The DNA of the CDR3 is TGTGCCAGCAGCATCGACAGGCCGAGCTCCTACGAGCAGTACTTC. Amino acids: CASSIDRPSSYEQYF. V and J are TRBV11-2 and TRBJ2-7; TRBD1 is a possible D gene (6 bases). The CDR3 is 15 amino acids. Trimming removed 5 bases at V and 0 bases at J, with 14 bases between. Germline V lookup: CDR1 SGHAT, CDR2 FQNNGV.

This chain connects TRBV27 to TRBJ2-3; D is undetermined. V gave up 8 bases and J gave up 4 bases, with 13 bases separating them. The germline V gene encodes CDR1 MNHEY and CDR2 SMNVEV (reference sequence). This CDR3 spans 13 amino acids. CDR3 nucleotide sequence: TGTGCCAGCGGCTCGGCCTTGCCAGATACGCAGTATTTT. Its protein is CASGSALPDTQYF.

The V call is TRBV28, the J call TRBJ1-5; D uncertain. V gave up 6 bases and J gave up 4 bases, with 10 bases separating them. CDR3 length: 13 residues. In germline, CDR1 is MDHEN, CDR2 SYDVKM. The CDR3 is CASRGPYNQPQHF. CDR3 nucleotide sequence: TGTGCCAGCAGAGGGCCGTATAATCAGCCCCAGCATTTT.

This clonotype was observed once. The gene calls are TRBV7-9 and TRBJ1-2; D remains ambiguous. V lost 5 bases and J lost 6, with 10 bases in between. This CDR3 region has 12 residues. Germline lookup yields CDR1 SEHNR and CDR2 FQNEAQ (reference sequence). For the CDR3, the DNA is TGTGCCAGCAGCGCCCGGGAGGATGGCTACACCTTC. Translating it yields CASSAREDGYTF.

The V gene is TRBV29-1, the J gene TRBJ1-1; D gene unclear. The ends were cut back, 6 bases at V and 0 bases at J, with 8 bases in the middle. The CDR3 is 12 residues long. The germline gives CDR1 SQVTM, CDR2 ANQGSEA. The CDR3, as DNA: TGCAGCGTAGGACTGGTGAACACTGAAGCTTTCTTT. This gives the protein CSVGLVNTEAFF.

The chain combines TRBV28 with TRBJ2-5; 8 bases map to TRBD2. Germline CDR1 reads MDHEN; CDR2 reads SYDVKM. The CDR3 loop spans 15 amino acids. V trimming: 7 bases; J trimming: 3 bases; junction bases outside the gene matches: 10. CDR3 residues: CASTQRGGRKETQYF. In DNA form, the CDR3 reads TGTGCCAGCACCCAAAGAGGCGGGAGGAAAGAGACCCAGTACTTC.

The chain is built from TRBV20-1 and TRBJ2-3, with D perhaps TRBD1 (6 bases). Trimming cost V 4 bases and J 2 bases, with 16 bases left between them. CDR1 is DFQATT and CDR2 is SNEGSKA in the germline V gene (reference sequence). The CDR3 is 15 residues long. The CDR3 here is CSAKTTQGSTDTQYF. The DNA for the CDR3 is TGCAGTGCTAAGACAACCCAGGGGTCCACAGATACGCAGTATTTT.

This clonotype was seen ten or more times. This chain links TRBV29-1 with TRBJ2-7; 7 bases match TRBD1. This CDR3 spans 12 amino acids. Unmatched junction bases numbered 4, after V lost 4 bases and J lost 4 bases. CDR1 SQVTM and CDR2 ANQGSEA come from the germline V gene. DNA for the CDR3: TGCAGCGTTGTTACAGGGGCATACGAGCAGTACTTC. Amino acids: CSVVTGAYEQYF.

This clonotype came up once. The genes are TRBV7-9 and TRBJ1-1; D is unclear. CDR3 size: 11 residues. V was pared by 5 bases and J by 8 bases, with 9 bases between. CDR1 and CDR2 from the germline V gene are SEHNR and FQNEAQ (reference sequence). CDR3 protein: CASSRMGEAFF. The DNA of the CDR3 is TGTGCCAGCAGCCGTATGGGCGAAGCTTTCTTT.

The CDR3 region is CASTGGHDGYTF. The CDR3 DNA is TGTGCCAGCACGGGGGGGCACGATGGCTACACCTTC. This chain connects TRBV25-1 to TRBJ1-2; D is perhaps TRBD1 (6 bases). V dropped 7 bases and J dropped 6 bases, with 12 bases sitting between them. The CDR3 loop spans 12 amino acids. Germline loops: CDR1 MGHDK, CDR2 SYGVNS.

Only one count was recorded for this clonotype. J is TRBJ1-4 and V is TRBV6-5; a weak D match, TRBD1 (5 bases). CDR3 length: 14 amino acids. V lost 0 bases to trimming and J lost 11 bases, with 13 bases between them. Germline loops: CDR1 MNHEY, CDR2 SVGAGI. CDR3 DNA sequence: TGTGCCAGCAGTTACTCGTGGGACTCGCCGAAACTGTTTTTT. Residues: CASSYSWDSPKLFF.

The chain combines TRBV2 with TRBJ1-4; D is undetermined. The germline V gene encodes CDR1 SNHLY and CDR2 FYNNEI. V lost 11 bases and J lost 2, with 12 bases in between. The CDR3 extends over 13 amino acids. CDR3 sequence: CAGGGETNEKLFF. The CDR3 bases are TGTGCCGGAGGTGGGGAGACTAATGAAAAACTGTTTTTT.

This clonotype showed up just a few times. The DNA of the CDR3 is TGCAGCGTTCAGTTGGGTTGGAGCTACGAGCAGTACTTC. This encodes CSVQLGWSYEQYF. This chain connects TRBV29-1 to TRBJ2-7; D gene ambiguous. The germline gives CDR1 SQVTM, CDR2 ANQGSEA. V shed 5 bases and J shed 3 bases, with 14 bases lying between them. This CDR3 spans 13 amino acids.

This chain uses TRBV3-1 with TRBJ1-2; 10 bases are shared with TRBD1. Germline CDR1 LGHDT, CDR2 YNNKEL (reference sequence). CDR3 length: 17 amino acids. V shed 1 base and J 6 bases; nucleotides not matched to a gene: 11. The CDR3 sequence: CASSQGIGDRGPNGYTF. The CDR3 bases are TGTGCCAGCAGCCAAGGCATTGGGGACAGGGGACCTAATGGCTACACCTTC.

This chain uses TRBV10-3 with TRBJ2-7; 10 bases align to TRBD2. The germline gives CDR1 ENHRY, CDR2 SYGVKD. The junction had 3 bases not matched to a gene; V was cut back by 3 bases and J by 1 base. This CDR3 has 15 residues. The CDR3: CAISDRTSGSYEQYF. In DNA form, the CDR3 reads TGTGCCATCAGTGATCGGACTAGCGGTTCCTACGAGCAGTACTTC.

In DNA, the CDR3 is TGTGCCAGCAGCTTAGCACTCCTCCCTACTTATCAAGAGACCCAGTACTTC. It is translated as CASSLALLPTYQETQYF. This chain links TRBV7-9 with TRBJ2-5; D gene unclear. CDR1 is SEHNR, CDR2 FQNEAQ, per germline (reference sequence). V lost 0 bases and J 2 bases, leaving 16 bases between the germline ends. The CDR3 loop spans 17 amino acids. Filled out from reference TRBV7-9 and TRBJ2-5, the complete variable domain reads DTGVSQNPRHKITKRGQNVTFRCDPISEHNRLYWYRQTLGQGPEFLTYFQNEAQLEKSRLLSDRFSAERPKGSFSTLEIQRTEQGDSAMYLCASSLALLPTYQETQYFGPGTRLLVL.

The DNA of the CDR3 is TGTGCCAGCAGCCCTATAGCGGGGACGACAGATACGCAGTATTTT. Translated: CASSPIAGTTDTQYF. The gene calls are TRBV11-1 and TRBJ2-3; 8 positions match TRBD2. The germline V gene has CDR1 SGHAT and CDR2 FQDESV (reference sequence). This CDR3 has 15 amino acids. Trimming took 5 bases from V and 3 from J; bases not matched to a gene: 7.

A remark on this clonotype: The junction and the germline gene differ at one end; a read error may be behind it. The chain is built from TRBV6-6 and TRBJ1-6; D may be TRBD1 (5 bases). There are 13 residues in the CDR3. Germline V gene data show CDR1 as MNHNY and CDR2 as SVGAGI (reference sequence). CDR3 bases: TGCGCCAGCGGGGCACAGGAGGTTTCACCCCTCCACTTT. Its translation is CASGAQEVSPLHF.

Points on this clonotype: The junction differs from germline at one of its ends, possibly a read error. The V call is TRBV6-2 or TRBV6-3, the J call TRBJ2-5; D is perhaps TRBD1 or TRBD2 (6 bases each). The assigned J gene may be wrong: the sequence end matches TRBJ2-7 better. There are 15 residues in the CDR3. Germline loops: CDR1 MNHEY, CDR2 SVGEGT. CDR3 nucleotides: TGTGCCAGCAGTTTCAACAGGGAGGTCTCCCACGAGCAGTACTTC. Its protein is CASSFNREVSHEQYF.